This TCR beta chain was found in a study of T cell clones after liver transplantation (dated by TCRdb to the late 2010s). Describing the broader study: The samples were obtained from ITN030ST, a randomized trial that attempted immunosuppression withdrawal within 2 years after liver transplantation. Donor-reactive T cell clones were identified by TCRbeta sequencing following a pre-transplant mixed lymphocyte reaction and were subsequently tracked in post-transplant blood. Third party-reactive TCRbeta sequences from pre-transplant MLRs were also identified as an antigen-independent comparator for donor-reactive sequences. Of the eight recipients, a few were HCV-positive, while the remaining recipients had been transplanted for non-autoimmune, non-viral indications. No induction therapy was given to the subjects, and standard immunosuppression was administered until randomization at 12-24 months post-transplant. Tolerance was defined as complete withdrawal of immunosuppression for at least one year without a rise in liver enzymes beyond twice the upper limit of normal. Blood samples were taken pre-transplant, pre-randomization before withdrawal, and post-randomization after full withdrawal or failed withdrawal. Of the 8 liver transplant recipients making up the studied cohort, 3 were classified as tolerant and 5 as non-tolerant.

Findings and caveats that apply to the study as a whole: The conclusions were preliminary, being limited by small, heterogeneous patient numbers and by non-standardized post-transplant time points. In two subjects, low numbers of available donor cells limited the measurable donor-reactive repertoire. In 5 of 8 subjects, regardless of tolerance or HCV status, circulating donor-reactive CD4 TCRbeta sequences dropped significantly post-transplant. A greater decline was seen for donor-reactive sequences than for third party-reactive sequences, suggesting partial antigen-specific deletion unrelated to withdrawal success. When repertoire turnover was accounted for, significantly reduced detection of donor-reactive sequences was found in 7 of 8 subjects for CD4 and in 8 of 8 subjects for CD8. Because no allograft tissue specimens were available, donor-reactive T cells may have migrated into the graft instead of being deleted.

Unstimulated PBMCs, after thawing, were stained for CD3, CD4 and CD8 and then FACS-sorted into CD3+CD4+ and CD3+CD8+ populations. All 8 studied subjects were randomized to immunosuppression withdrawal. The Qiagen DNeasy Blood and Tissue Kit was used for isolation of genomic DNA. High-throughput TCRbeta CDR3 sequencing of frozen genomic DNA was performed by immunoSEQ, with PCR amplification, mapping, bias correction and internal controls included. In the authors' own workflow: Only productive rearrangements were retained, and each unique TCRbeta sequence was defined by its CDR3 nucleotide sequence together with its V and J gene. A sequence counted as donor-reactive only if the sequence showed at least 5-fold expansion in CFSE-low cells compared with unstimulated pre-transplant cells and had a frequency of at least 0.01%. Per-subject minimum frequency thresholds, based on the lowest-template unstimulated sample, ensured at least 90% detection power. Repertoire turnover was measured by Jensen-Shannon divergence between the top 1000 TCRbeta sequences post- and pre-transplant. Changes in detection of donor-reactive sequences were assessed with two-sided Fisher's exact tests. TCRdb mirrors the immuneACCESS table, restricted to in-frame sequences. Some clones are absent from its copies; in checked studies, under half trace to an unresolved V gene, and the reason for the others is unknown. V, J and clone size derive from that table, while D and trimming were established from the DNA sequence. Counted in this sample were about 70,000 clones; under 90% of them appeared once. In total, the top ten clones hold approximately 0.79% of the sample.

The CDR3 goes from the cysteine to the phenylalanine over 14 residues. The retained sequence is limited to the CDR3, 42 bases, with the frame set at the first base. Relative to germline, V is 3 bases shorter and J is 1 base shorter, with 11 bases between their ends. Sequences SGHRS (CDR1) and YFSETQ (CDR2) are obtained from the germline V gene. Turning to this clone: Its antigen is still unknown. No much larger clone exists at a distance of one base, and base qualities are not known.

The origin of this receptor is a human patient who received a liver transplant. After a transplant, the donor of the graft may account for some T cells. The material was CD4+ T cells from blood, obtained 12 months after liver transplant. In this chain, TRBV5-1 is recombined with TRBJ2-7, with no confidently assigned D gene. The CDR3 is CASSSWTGSYEQYF. The DNA reads as follows: TGCGCCAGCAGCTCCTGGACGGGTTCCTACGAGCAGTACTTC.